This T cell receptor (beta chain) stems from a study of blood T cell repertoires in COVID-19. Trimming removed 5 bases from V and 1 base from J, with 12 bases in between. CDR3 length equals 15 residues. Germline V gene lookup returns CDR1 SGHTA and CDR2 FQGNSA. As originally analysed: Amplified reference gene primers provided the basis for estimating nucleated cell counts. Method: immunoSEQ multiplex PCR; TCRdb's copy keeps in-frame clones and lacks some. V, J and clone size are those of that table, while D and trimming were read from the DNA. The sample includes 110,000 to 150,000 clones, 85% to 90% seen only once; the top ten take less than 3%.

Specimen: peripheral blood. This TCR was sampled from a man aged 60 to 75 with active or convalescent COVID-19. This sequence joins TRBV7-2 and TRBJ1-5, with a possible D match to TRBD1 (5 bases). CDR3 region: CASSTSGYSNQPQHF. The CDR3, as DNA: TGTGCCAGCAGCACCTCAGGGTACAGCAATCAGCCCCAGCATTTT.